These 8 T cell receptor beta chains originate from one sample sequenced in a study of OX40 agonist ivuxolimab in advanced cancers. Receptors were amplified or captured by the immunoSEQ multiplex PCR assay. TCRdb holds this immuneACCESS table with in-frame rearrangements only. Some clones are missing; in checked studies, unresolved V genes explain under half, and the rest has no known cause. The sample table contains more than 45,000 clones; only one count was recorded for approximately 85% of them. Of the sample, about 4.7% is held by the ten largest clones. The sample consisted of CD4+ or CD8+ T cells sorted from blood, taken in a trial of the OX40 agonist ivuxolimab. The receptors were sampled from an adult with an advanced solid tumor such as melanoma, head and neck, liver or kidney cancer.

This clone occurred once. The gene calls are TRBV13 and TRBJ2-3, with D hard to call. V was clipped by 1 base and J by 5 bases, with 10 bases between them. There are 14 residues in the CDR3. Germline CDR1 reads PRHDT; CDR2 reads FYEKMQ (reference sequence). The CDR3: CASSLVLLGDTQYF. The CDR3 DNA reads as TGTGCCAGCAGCTTAGTACTTCTTGGAGATACGCAGTATTTT. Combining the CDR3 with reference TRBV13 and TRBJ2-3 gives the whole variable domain AAGVIQSPRHLIKEKRETATLKCYPIPRHDTVYWYQQGPGQDPQFLISFYEKMQSDKGSIPDRFSAQQFSDYHSELNMSSLELGDSALYFCASSLVLLGDTQYFGPGTRLTVL.

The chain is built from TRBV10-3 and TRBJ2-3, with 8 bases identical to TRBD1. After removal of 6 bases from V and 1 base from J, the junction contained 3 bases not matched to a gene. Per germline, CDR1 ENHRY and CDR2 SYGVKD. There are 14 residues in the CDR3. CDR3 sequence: CAIRSDRGTDTQYF. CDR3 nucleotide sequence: TGTGCCATCAGATCGGACAGGGGCACAGATACGCAGTATTTT.

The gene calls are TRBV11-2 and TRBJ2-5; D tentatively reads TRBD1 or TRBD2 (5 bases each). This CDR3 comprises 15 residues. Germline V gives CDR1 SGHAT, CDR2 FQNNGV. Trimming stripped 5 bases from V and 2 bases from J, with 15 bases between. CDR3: CASSPTGRPQETQYF. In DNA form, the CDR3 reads TGTGCCAGCAGCCCCACGGGACGGCCGCAAGAGACCCAGTACTTC.

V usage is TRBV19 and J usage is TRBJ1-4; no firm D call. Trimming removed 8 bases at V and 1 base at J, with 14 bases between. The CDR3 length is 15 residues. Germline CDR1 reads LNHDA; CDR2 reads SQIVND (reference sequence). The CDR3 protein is CASRATSGTNEKLFF. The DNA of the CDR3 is TGTGCCAGTCGGGCGACATCAGGAACTAATGAAAAACTGTTTTTT.

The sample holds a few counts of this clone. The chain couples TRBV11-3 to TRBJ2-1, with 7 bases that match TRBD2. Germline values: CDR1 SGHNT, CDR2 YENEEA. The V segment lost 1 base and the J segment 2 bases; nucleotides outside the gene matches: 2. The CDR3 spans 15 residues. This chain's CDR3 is CASSLGAGAYNEQFF. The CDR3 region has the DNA TGTGCCAGCAGCTTAGGTGCGGGAGCCTACAATGAGCAGTTCTTC.

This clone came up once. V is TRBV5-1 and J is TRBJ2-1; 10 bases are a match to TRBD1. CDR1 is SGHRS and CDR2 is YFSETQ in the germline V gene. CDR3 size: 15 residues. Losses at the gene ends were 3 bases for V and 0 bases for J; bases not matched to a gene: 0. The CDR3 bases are TGCGCCAGCAGCTGGACAGGGGGCTCCTACAATGAGCAGTTCTTC. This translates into CASSWTGGSYNEQFF.

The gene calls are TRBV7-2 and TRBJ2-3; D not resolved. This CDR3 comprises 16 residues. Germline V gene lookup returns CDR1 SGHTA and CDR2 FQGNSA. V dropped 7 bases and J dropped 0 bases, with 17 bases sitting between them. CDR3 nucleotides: TGTGCCAGCACCACCCCTAGGGCAGTTAGCACAGATACGCAGTATTTT. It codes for CASTTPRAVSTDTQYF.

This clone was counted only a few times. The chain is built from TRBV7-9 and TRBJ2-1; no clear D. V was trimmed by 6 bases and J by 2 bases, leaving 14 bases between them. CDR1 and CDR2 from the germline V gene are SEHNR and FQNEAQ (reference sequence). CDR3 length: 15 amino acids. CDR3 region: CASSANPGAYNEQFF. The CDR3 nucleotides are TGTGCCAGCAGTGCTAACCCAGGTGCCTACAATGAGCAGTTCTTC.